The source of this T cell receptor (beta chain) is a study of cytomegalovirus exposure and HLA in healthy donors. Study-wide background: Across 350 to 500 genotyped donors, roughly 85% landed in the Caucasian-associated ancestry cluster.

The V gene's germline CDR1 is SEHNR and CDR2 FQNEAQ (reference sequence). CDR3 length: 15 amino acids. V shed 1 base and J shed 1 base, with 7 bases lying between them. PCR involved 60 Vbeta and 13 Jbeta primers. TCRdb's copy holds only in-frame clones and misses some; the assay was immunoSEQ multiplex PCR. In the table there are fewer than 200,000 clones, 82% of which are singletons. On this clone itself: Its antigen is currently unknown.

Whole-study findings and limits: Many donors carried some public TCRs, although rarity characterized most TCR sequences. Testing in vitro showed a few CMV-associated chains specific for CMV antigens.

The TCR was taken from a male donor in good health and CMV-seronegative. The chain employs TRBV7-9 and TRBJ2-2, with D possibly matching TRBD1 (6 bases). The source material was PBMCs. CDR3 protein: CASSLGTVNTGELFF. The CDR3 DNA sequence: TGTGCCAGCAGCTTAGGGACAGTGAACACCGGGGAGCTGTTTTTT.